Presented here are 15 T cell receptor beta chains from one specimen sequenced in a study of cytomegalovirus exposure and HLA in healthy donors. PCR primers comprised 60 Vbeta and 13 Jbeta primers. TCRdb keeps only in-frame clones here, not all; method: immunoSEQ multiplex PCR. In the table there are approximately 82,000 clones, roughly 72% of which are singletons. Material: PBMCs. The receptor source for this set is a woman between 45 and 60 years old in good health and CMV-seropositive.

J is TRBJ1-5 and V is TRBV6-6; D is uncertain. Trimming stripped 8 bases from V and 3 bases from J, with 11 bases between. The CDR3 covers 13 residues. Germline V gene lookup returns CDR1 MNHNY and CDR2 SVGAGI (reference sequence). DNA for the CDR3: TGTGCCAGCTCGAGGGATGTCAATCAGCCCCAGCATTTT. The encoded protein is CASSRDVNQPQHF.

This clone has more than one count but fewer than ten. The CDR3 loop is CAWRGVGSYNEQFF. DNA for the CDR3: TGTGCCTGGAGGGGAGTAGGCTCCTACAATGAGCAGTTCTTC. This chain connects TRBV30 to TRBJ2-1, with D possibly being TRBD2 (5 bases). V shed 3 bases and J shed 0 bases, with 9 bases lying between them. Germline CDR1 and CDR2: GTSNPN and SVGIG (reference sequence). The CDR3 extends over 14 amino acids.

The chain links TRBV29-1 to TRBJ1-1; 10 bases match TRBD1. J lost 1 base, V lost 6 bases, and 8 bases had no gene match. There are 15 residues in the CDR3. CDR1 is SQVTM and CDR2 is ANQGSEA in the germline V gene. This CDR3 reads CSVPTGTGANTEAFF. In DNA form, the CDR3 reads TGCAGCGTCCCAACCGGGACAGGGGCGAACACTGAAGCTTTCTTT.

V is TRBV13 and J is TRBJ2-5; D perhaps matches TRBD1 (6 bases). The J call may not be correct, given that the DNA end is closer to TRBJ2-7. Germline CDR1 PRHDT, CDR2 FYEKMQ (reference sequence). The CDR3 length is 15 residues. The CDR3 spells CASSSLQGPSYEQYF. CDR3 nucleotide sequence: TGTGCCAGCAGCTCTTTACAGGGTCCTTCCTACGAGCAGTACTTC.

The chain joins TRBV28 to TRBJ2-1, with D perhaps matching TRBD1 (6 bases). Trimming stripped 5 bases from V and 1 base from J, with 21 bases between. The germline V gene encodes CDR1 MDHEN and CDR2 SYDVKM. The CDR3 sequence is 18 residues long. CDR3 residues: CASSPGSGTSPSYNEQFF. Here the CDR3 DNA reads TGTGCCAGCAGTCCCGGATCCGGGACATCCCCTTCCTACAATGAGCAGTTCTTC.

The rearrangement links TRBV4-1 to TRBJ2-2, with a possible D match to TRBD2 (5 bases). V gave up 0 bases and J gave up 1 base, with 6 bases separating them. There are 15 residues in the CDR3. Germline lookup yields CDR1 MGHRA and CDR2 YSYEKL. The CDR3 DNA follows: TGCGCCAGCAGCCAAGATCGGGGGAACACCGGGGAGCTGTTTTTT. Its translation: CASSQDRGNTGELFF.

The rearrangement links TRBV11-2 to TRBJ2-7; 7 bases are a match to TRBD2. J was trimmed by 2 bases and V by 2 bases; bases with no gene match: 12. This CDR3 is built from 17 residues. Germline V gene data show CDR1 as SGHAT and CDR2 as FQNNGV. The CDR3 region is CASSLWSLRTRAYEQYF. As DNA, the CDR3 is TGTGCCAGCAGCTTATGGTCACTTAGGACTAGAGCCTACGAGCAGTACTTC. The full variable domain, its missing parts supplied by reference TRBV11-2 and TRBJ2-7, is EAGVAQSPRYKIIEKRQSVAFWCNPISGHATLYWYQQILGQGPKLLIQFQNNGVVDDSQLPKDRFSAERLKGVDSTLKIQPAKLEDSAVYLCASSLWSLRTRAYEQYFGPGTRLTVT.

The chain uses TRBV29-1 and TRBJ2-3; TRBD2 aligns across 8 bases. Looked up from germline, CDR1 is SQVTM and CDR2 is ANQGSEA. V lost 7 bases, J lost 13 bases, and 7 bases stayed unmatched. The CDR3 extends over 10 amino acids. CDR3 sequence: CSGGGLEEYF. In nucleotides, the CDR3 is TGCAGCGGAGGGGGACTAGAAGAGTATTTT.

The chain uses TRBV7-9 and TRBJ2-5; 9 bases fit TRBD1. Trimming at V came to 1 base and at J to 3 bases, leaving 6 bases not matched to a gene. The CDR3 contains 16 residues. CDR1 is SEHNR, CDR2 FQNEAQ, per germline (reference sequence). The CDR3 bases are TGTGCCAGCAGCTTAGTGGCGGGACAGGGAAAAGAGACCCAGTACTTC. Protein sequence: CASSLVAGQGKETQYF.

This clone was counted between two and nine times. Here the CDR3 reads CASSSEGGAALYEQYF. In nucleotides, the CDR3 is TGCGCCAGCAGCTCGGAGGGAGGGGCAGCTTTGTACGAGCAGTACTTC. The chain links TRBV5-1 to TRBJ2-7; 7 bases fit TRBD2. V gave up 3 bases and J gave up 4 bases; unmatched junction bases: 13. CDR3 length: 16 residues. Germline V CDR1 and CDR2: SGHRS, YFSETQ. The full variable domain, its missing parts supplied by reference TRBV5-1 and TRBJ2-7, is KAGVTQTPRYLIKTRGQQVTLSCSPISGHRSVSWYQQTPGQGLQFLFEYFSETQRNKGNFPGRFSGRQFSNSRSEMNVSTLELGDSALYLCASSSEGGAALYEQYFGPGTRLTVT.

This rearrangement joins TRBV5-1 to TRBJ1-1; possibly TRBD1 for D (6 bases). Germline lookup yields CDR1 SGHRS and CDR2 YFSETQ. This CDR3 is 14 amino acids long. The germline V and J ends were trimmed by 2 bases and 6 bases, with 14 bases remaining between them. The CDR3 bases are TGCGCCAGCAGCTTAACAGGGAATTCAGCTGAAGCTTTCTTT. Translation: CASSLTGNSAEAFF.

The chain employs TRBV4-2 and TRBJ2-2; 8 nucleotides align to TRBD2. J gave up 1 base and V 6 bases, and 1 base lay outside the gene matches. The CDR3 totals 14 residues. CDR1 and CDR2 (germline): LGHNA, YNFKEQ. CDR3 bases: TGTGCCAGCAGTCGGGAGGGGAACACCGGGGAGCTGTTTTTT. Encoded protein: CASSREGNTGELFF.

The gene calls are TRBV9 and TRBJ2-7, with D perhaps matching TRBD2 (6 bases). The CDR3 is made up of 14 amino acids. V lost 5 bases to trimming and J lost 3 bases, with 15 bases between them. From germline, CDR1 is SGDLS and CDR2 YYNGEE. The CDR3 DNA follows: TGTGCCAGCAGACCCGGGACTGGTATCTACGAGCAGTACTTC. It yields the protein CASRPGTGIYEQYF.

This chain uses TRBV6-6 with TRBJ2-2, with 7 bases aligning to TRBD1. CDR1 is MNHNY and CDR2 is SVGAGI in the germline V gene (reference sequence). J gave up 3 bases and V 8 bases, and 3 bases lay outside the gene matches. The CDR3 length is 13 residues. The CDR3 sequence is CASWDRDTGELFF. In DNA form, the CDR3 reads TGTGCCAGCTGGGACAGAGACACCGGGGAGCTGTTTTTT.

As concerns this clone: A junction boundary mismatches the germline segment, possibly from a read error. V gene TRBV5-8 combines with J gene TRBJ2-4; no firm D call. The CDR3 runs 12 residues. CDR1 and CDR2 (germline): SGHTS, YDEGEE. CDR3 nucleotide sequence: TGTGCCAGCGGCTTGGGTAGAAACATTCAGTACTTC. Its protein is CASGLGRNIQYF. Variable domain in full (rest from reference TRBV5-8 and TRBJ2-4): EAGVTQSPTHLIKTRGQQATLRCSPISGHTSVYWYQQALGLGLQFLLWYDEGEERNRGNFPPRFSGRQFPNYSSELNVNALELEDSALYLCASGLGRNIQYFGAGTRLSVL.